Below are 5 T cell receptor beta chains sequenced from a single sample in a study of T cells after yellow fever vaccination. Each CDR3 protein is one row after TCRdb ran MiXCR on the 5' RACE reads. Of over 110,000 distinct CDR3 sequences listed, around 7.7% were seen once; the top ten hold roughly 0.71%. Sequences were derived from CD4+ T cells sorted from PBMCs, sampled 5 days after the yellow fever booster vaccination. All receptors derive from a man aged 25-40 years who received the YFV17D yellow fever vaccine.

In this sample, this clonotype turned up many times. The chain links TRBV20-1 to TRBJ2-7, with 8 nucleotides matching TRBD1. Germline V gene data show CDR1 as DFQATT and CDR2 as SNEGSKA (reference sequence). The CDR3 length is 13 residues. The trim removed 5 bases at V and 4 bases at J, leaving 7 bases unmatched. CDR3 region: CSAWDRFGYEQYF. The CDR3, as DNA: TGCAGTGCTTGGGACAGGTTCGGTTACGAGCAGTACTTC.

This clonotype occurred many times. This chain joins TRBV5-1 and TRBJ2-1; D perhaps matches TRBD1 (8 bases). CDR1 is SGHRS and CDR2 is YFSETQ in the germline V gene. Trimming removed 3 bases at V and 6 bases at J, with 19 bases between. The CDR3 totals 16 residues. The CDR3: CASSSQGAGVSNEQFF. The DNA of the CDR3 is TGCGCCAGCAGCTCGCAGGGGGCGGGAGTATCCAATGAGCAGTTCTTC. Full variable domain (missing parts from reference TRBV5-1 and TRBJ2-1): KAGVTQTPRYLIKTRGQQVTLSCSPISGHRSVSWYQQTPGQGLQFLFEYFSETQRNKGNFPGRFSGRQFSNSRSEMNVSTLELGDSALYLCASSSQGAGVSNEQFFGPGTRLTVL.

This clonotype was counted many times. V is TRBV18 and J is TRBJ2-7, with unresolved D. The CDR3 extends over 12 amino acids. Germline-derived CDR1 and CDR2 are KGHSH and LQKENI. V lost 2 bases, J lost 3 bases, and 5 bases lay in between. DNA for the CDR3: TGTGCCAGCTCACCAGCCAGCTACGAGCAGTACTTC. This codes for CASSPASYEQYF.

The table lists this clonotype with many counts. The chain links TRBV3-1 to TRBJ2-7; D is undetermined. Between the trimmed V and J ends, which lost 2 bases and 2 bases, there was a span of 4 bases. The germline V gene encodes CDR1 LGHDT and CDR2 YNNKEL (reference sequence). CDR3 size: 12 residues. DNA for the CDR3: TGTGCCAGCAGCCAAAGAACCTACGAGCAGTACTTC. This codes for CASSQRTYEQYF.

This clonotype was seen repeatedly, ten times or more. DNA for the CDR3: TGTGCCAGCAGTGAAGGACTAGCGGGGTACAATGAGCAGTTCTTC. Translating it yields CASSEGLAGYNEQFF. The gene calls are TRBV2 and TRBJ2-1; TRBD2 matches at 11 bases. V gave up 1 base and J gave up 4 bases; unmatched junction bases: 0. The CDR3 runs to 15 residues. In germline, CDR1 is SNHLY, CDR2 FYNNEI.